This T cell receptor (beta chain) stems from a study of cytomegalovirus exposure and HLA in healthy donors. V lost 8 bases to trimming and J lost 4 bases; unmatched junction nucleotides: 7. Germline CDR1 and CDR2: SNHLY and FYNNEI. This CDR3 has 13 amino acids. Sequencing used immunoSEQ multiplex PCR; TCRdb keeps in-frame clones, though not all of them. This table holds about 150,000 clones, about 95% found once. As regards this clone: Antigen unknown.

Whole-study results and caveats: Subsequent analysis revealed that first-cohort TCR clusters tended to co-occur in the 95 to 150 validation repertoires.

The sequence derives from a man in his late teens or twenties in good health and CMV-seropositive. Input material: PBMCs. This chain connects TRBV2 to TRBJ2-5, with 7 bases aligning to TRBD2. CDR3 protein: CASGLEKGETQYF. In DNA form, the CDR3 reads TGTGCCAGCGGACTAGAAAAGGGAGAGACCCAGTACTTC.